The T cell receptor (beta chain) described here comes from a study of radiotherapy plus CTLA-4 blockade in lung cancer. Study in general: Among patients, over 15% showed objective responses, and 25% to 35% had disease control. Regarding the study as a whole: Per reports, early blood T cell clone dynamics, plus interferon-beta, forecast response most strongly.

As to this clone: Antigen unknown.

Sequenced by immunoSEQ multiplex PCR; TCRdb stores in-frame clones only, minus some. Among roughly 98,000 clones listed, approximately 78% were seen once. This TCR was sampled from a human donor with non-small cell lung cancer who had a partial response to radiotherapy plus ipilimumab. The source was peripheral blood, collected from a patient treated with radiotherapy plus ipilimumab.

The CDR3 loop is CASSLSRPGSGNTIYF. The CDR3 DNA sequence: TGTGCCAGCAGTTTATCTCGCCCAGGATCTGGAAACACCATATATTTT. This chain uses TRBV28 with TRBJ1-3; D unclear. This CDR3 is 16 amino acids long. The V end was cut by 1 base, the J end by 1 base, with 11 bases between. Per germline, CDR1 MDHEN and CDR2 SYDVKM. The variable domain in full, completed from reference TRBV28 and TRBJ1-3, reads DVKVTQSSRYLVKRTGEKVFLECVQDMDHENMFWYRQDPGLGLRLIYFSYDVKMKEKGDIPEGYSVSREKKERFSLILESASTNQTSMYLCASSLSRPGSGNTIYFGEGSWLTVV.